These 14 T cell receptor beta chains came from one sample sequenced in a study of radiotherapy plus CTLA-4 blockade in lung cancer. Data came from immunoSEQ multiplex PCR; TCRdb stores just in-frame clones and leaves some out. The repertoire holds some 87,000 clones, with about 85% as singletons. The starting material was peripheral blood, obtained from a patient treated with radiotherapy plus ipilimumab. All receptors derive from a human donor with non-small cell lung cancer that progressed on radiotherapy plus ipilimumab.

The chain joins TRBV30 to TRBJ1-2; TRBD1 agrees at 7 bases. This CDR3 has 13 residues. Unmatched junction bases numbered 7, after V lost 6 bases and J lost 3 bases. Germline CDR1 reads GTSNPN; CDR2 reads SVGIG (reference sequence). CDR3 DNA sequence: TGTGCCTGCCCCGGCAGGGGGTACTATGGCTACACCTTC. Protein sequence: CACPGRGYYGYTF.

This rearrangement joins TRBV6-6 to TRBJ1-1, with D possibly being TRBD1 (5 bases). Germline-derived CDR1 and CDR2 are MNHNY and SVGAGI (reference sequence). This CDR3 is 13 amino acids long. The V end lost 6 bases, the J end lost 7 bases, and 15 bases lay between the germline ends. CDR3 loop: CASSGGARLEAFF. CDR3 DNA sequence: TGTGCCAGCAGCGGAGGGGCCCGTCTTGAAGCTTTCTTT.

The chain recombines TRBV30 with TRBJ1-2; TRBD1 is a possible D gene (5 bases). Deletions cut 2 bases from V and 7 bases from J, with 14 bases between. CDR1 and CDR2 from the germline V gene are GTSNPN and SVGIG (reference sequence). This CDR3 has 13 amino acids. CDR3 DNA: TGTGCCTGGAGTTCCCTTCGGGGGGGTGGCTACACCTTC. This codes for CAWSSLRGGGYTF.

Here the CDR3 DNA reads TGTGCCAGTAGTAAGACTAGCGGGGGCTCGGCAGATACGCAGTATTTT. Amino acid sequence: CASSKTSGGSADTQYF. The chain combines TRBV19 with TRBJ2-3; 12 bases line up with TRBD2. Germline-derived CDR1 and CDR2 are LNHDA and SQIVND (reference sequence). This CDR3 has 16 residues. V was pared by 4 bases and J by 4 bases, with 6 bases of the junction left unmatched. The full variable domain, with the rest looked up from reference TRBV19 and TRBJ2-3, is DGGITQSPKYLFRKEGQNVTLSCEQNLNHDAMYWYRQDPGQGLRLIYYSQIVNDFQKGDIAEGYSVSREKKESFPLTVTSAQKNPTAFYLCASSKTSGGSADTQYFGPGTRLTVL.

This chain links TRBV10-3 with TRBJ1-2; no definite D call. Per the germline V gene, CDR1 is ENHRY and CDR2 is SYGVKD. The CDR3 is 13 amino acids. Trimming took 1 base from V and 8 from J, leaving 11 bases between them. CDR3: CAISELVTEGYTF. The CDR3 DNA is TGTGCCATCAGTGAGTTGGTGACTGAGGGCTACACCTTC.

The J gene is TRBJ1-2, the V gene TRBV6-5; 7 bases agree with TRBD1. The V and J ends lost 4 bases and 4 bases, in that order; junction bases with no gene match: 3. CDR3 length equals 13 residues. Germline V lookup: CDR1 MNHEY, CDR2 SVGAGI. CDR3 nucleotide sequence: TGTGCCAGCAGTTGGTCAGGGGGCTATGGCTACACCTTC. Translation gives CASSWSGGYGYTF.

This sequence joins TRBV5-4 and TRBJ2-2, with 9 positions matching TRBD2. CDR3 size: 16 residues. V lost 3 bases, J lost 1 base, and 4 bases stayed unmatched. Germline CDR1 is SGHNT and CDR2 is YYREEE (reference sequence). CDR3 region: CASSSGLAVNTGELFF. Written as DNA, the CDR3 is TGTGCCAGCAGCTCGGGACTAGCCGTGAACACCGGGGAGCTGTTTTTT.

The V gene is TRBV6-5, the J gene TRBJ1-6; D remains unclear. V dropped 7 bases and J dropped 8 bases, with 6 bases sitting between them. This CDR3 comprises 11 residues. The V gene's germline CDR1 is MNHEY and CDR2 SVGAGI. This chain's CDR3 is CASTSYSPLHF. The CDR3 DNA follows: TGTGCCAGCACCTCCTATTCACCCCTCCACTTT.

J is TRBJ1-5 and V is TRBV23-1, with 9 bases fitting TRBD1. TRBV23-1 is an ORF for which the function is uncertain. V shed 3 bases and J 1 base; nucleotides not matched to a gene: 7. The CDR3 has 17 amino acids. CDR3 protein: CASSHSRDRESNQPQHF. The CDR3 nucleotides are TGCGCCAGCAGTCACTCCCGGGACAGGGAGAGCAATCAGCCCCAGCATTTT.

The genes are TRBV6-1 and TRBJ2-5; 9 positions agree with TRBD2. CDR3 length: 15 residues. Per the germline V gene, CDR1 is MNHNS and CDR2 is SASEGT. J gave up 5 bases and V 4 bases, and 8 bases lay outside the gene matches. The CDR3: CASSATGTSRETQYF. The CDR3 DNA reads TGTGCCAGCAGTGCGACCGGGACTAGCAGGGAGACCCAGTACTTC.

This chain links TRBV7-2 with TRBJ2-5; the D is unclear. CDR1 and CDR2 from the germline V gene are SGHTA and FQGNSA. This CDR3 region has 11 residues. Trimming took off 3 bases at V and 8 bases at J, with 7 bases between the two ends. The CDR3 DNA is TGTGCCAGCAGCTTGCAGGTTACCCAGTACTTC. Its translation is CASSLQVTQYF. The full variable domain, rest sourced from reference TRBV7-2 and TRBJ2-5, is GAGVSQSPSNKVTEKGKDVELRCDPISGHTALYWYRQSLGQGLEFLIYFQGNSAPDKSGLPSDRFSAERTGGSVSTLTIQRTQQEDSAVYLCASSLQVTQYFGPGTRLLVL.

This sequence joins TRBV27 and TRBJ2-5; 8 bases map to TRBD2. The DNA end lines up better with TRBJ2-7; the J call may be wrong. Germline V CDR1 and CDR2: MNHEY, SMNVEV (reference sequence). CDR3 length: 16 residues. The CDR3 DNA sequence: TGTGCCAGCAGTTTATCTGGGACTAGTGCACCCTACGAGCAGTACTTC. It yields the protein CASSLSGTSAPYEQYF.

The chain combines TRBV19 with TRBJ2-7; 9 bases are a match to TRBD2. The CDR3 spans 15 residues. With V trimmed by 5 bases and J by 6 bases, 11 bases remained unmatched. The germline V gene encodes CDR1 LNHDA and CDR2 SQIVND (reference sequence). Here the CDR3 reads CASSFGLAWSGEQYF. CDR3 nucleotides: TGTGCCAGTAGTTTCGGACTAGCGTGGTCGGGCGAGCAGTACTTC.

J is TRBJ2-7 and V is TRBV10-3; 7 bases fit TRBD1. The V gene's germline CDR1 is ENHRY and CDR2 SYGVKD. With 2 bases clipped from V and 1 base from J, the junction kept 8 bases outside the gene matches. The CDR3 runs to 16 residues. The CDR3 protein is CAISEAQGVGSYEQYF. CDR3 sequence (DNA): TGTGCCATCAGTGAGGCCCAGGGGGTTGGGTCCTACGAGCAGTACTTC.